This TCR beta chain was sequenced for a study of shared clonotypes between healthy human individuals. Study details: Used for every donor were three CD4 naive, three CD4 memory, two CD8 naive and one CD8 memory plate.

As concerns this clone: Its antigen is currently unknown.

CD45RO-negative, CCR7-positively selected cells formed the naive CD8 fraction, excluding terminally differentiated effector memory CD45RA+ cells. This table comes from immunoSEQ multiplex PCR, and its TCRdb copy is limited to in-frame clones, with some not included. The data show around 1.9 million clones, about 94% seen once. Study-level findings and limits: With few donors, the genetic and exposure-history diversity represented was limited. When naive CD4 clonotypes were compared across several donors, about 4.8% were shared.

Input material: naive CD8+ T cells from PBMCs. The source of this sequence is a man in his late teens or twenties in good health. Some clones in this sample may be carry-over from other donors' samples.

The CDR3 is CASSFTVRGTGELFF. CDR3 bases: TGTGCCAGCAGTTTTACGGTACGCGGGACCGGGGAGCTGTTTTTT. The chain carries TRBV27 and TRBJ2-2; D possibly corresponds to TRBD2 (5 bases). Between the trimmed V and J ends, which lost 3 bases and 5 bases, there was a span of 13 bases. CDR3 length: 15 residues. Per germline, CDR1 MNHEY and CDR2 SMNVEV (reference sequence).